This TCR beta chain was documented in a study of blood T cell repertoires in COVID-19. Study as a whole: The samples span acute and convalescent COVID-19 from the United States, Italy and Spain. Sample material is recorded as cDNA or gDNA derived from T cells, B-cell-depleted T cells, or PBMCs.

A single count supports this clone. Per the original data handling: Estimation of nucleated cell counts relied on the amplification of reference gene primers. The protocol was immunoSEQ multiplex PCR, while the TCRdb copy is restricted to in-frame clones and leaves out a portion. From that table come the V and J calls and clone size; the DNA was used to work out D and trimming. The data hold around 300,000 clones, with 70% to 90% observed a single time. The germline V and J ends were trimmed by 7 bases and 6 bases, with 15 bases remaining between them. This CDR3 is 13 amino acids long. Germline V lookup: CDR1 KGHSH, CDR2 LQKENI.

The receptor comes from a woman aged 70 to 79 with acute or convalescent COVID-19. Sequenced input: peripheral blood. The V and J genes are TRBV18 and TRBJ1-2; D is possibly TRBD1 (6 bases). CDR3 loop: CASCPDRLHGYTF. Here the CDR3 DNA reads TGTGCCAGCTGCCCCGACAGGCTCCATGGCTACACCTTC.